This T cell receptor (beta chain) was sequenced for a study of human T cells and chemical hapten exposure. This clonotype was recorded a few times. Antigen specificity is unknown. The germline gives CDR1 SQVTM, CDR2 ANQGSEA. This CDR3 has 13 amino acids. The V gene end was trimmed by 2 bases and the J gene end by 3 bases; junction bases not matched to a gene: 2. Time point described: patch test 3, about 24 weeks after DPC sensitization. Treatment meaning: therapeutic diphenylcyclopropenone sensitization with weekly scalp DPC. One entry per CDR3 protein results from TCRdb running MiXCR on the RACE reads. This sample has approximately 160,000 distinct CDR3 sequences; roughly 25% occur once, and the top ten carry 2.1%. The study's findings and limits: TCRs at high frequency, those above 1 in 1000, did not change with DPC sensitization. Donors' alopecia may make their immune response differ from healthy people's.

The genes are TRBV29-1 and TRBJ2-7, with 9 nucleotides matching TRBD1. The sequence derives from a woman between 18 and 30 years old with alopecia areata. Some clones in this sample may be carry-over from other donors' samples. The sequences come from whole blood, collected in connection with sensitization to the hapten diphenylcyclopropenone (DPC). CDR3 DNA sequence: TGCAGCGTTGAATGGACAGGGGACTACGAGCAGTACTTC. Translated, it gives CSVEWTGDYEQYF.